One and the same sample provided the 30 T cell receptor beta chains below, sequenced in a study of response to subunit inactivated influenza vaccine. Each CDR3 protein gets one entry after TCRdb re-called the RT-PCR reads with MiXCR. The sample contains around 710,000 distinct CDR3 sequences, about 15% of which appear only once. This sample comprised PBMCs from blood, obtained around 15 days before vaccination. These receptors all come from a man in his forties or fifties who received an inactivated influenza vaccine.

This clonotype has more than one count but fewer than ten. This chain joins TRBV7-9 and TRBJ2-3; D may be TRBD1 (5 bases). V dropped 0 bases and J dropped 6 bases, with 16 bases sitting between them. The CDR3 length is 16 residues. CDR1 is SEHNR and CDR2 is FQNEAQ in the germline V gene (reference sequence). The CDR3: CASSLAQGSAGDTQYF. CDR3 coding DNA: TGTGCCAGCAGCTTAGCCCAGGGCTCGGCAGGCGATACGCAGTATTTT.

This clonotype was seen repeatedly, ten times or more. The V call is TRBV28, the J call TRBJ1-2; D unresolved. The length of the CDR3 is 11 residues. V lost 7 bases to trimming and J lost 3 bases, with 6 bases between them. Per the germline V gene, CDR1 is MDHEN and CDR2 is SYDVKM. The CDR3 here is CASTGDYGYTF. CDR3 nucleotide sequence: TGTGCCAGCACTGGGGACTATGGCTACACCTTC.

This clonotype turned up a few times. V usage is TRBV27 and J usage is TRBJ2-1; 8 positions match TRBD2. Germline V gene data show CDR1 as MNHEY and CDR2 as SMNVEV (reference sequence). The junction had 10 bases not matched to a gene; V was cut back by 4 bases and J by 5 bases. The CDR3 extends over 16 amino acids. This CDR3 is CASSSQLAGLDNEQFF. CDR3 in DNA: TGTGCCAGCAGTTCCCAATTAGCGGGACTGGACAATGAGCAGTTCTTC.

This clonotype occurred a few times. The chain has TRBV5-8 and TRBJ2-3, with D maybe TRBD2 (5 bases). V shed 1 base and J shed 0 bases, with 9 bases lying between them. This CDR3 contains 15 residues. Per germline, CDR1 SGHTS and CDR2 YDEGEE. The CDR3 DNA is TGTGCCAGCAGCTTGTCTAGCAGAAGCACAGATACGCAGTATTTT. This gives the protein CASSLSSRSTDTQYF.

The rearrangement links TRBV12-3 or TRBV12-4 to TRBJ2-5, with TRBD2 as a possible D gene (6 bases). The CDR3 extends over 13 amino acids. Trimming removed 6 bases from V and 2 bases from J, with 10 bases in between. The CDR3 DNA is TGTGCCAGCAGGGCCCGGGAGCAAGAGACCCAGTACTTC. Amino acids: CASRAREQETQYF.

To note about this clonotype: One junction end does not reproduce the germline sequence, and a read error may be involved. This chain connects TRBV6-6 to TRBJ1-1; weak D call: TRBD1 (5 bases). This CDR3 region has 13 residues. Looked up from germline, CDR1 is MNHNY and CDR2 is SVGAGI (reference sequence). CDR3 loop: CVSTRGEPTEAFF. In nucleotides, the CDR3 is TGTGTCAGCACCCGGGGGGAGCCAACTGAAGCTTTCTTT.

This chain joins TRBV4-2 and TRBJ2-7, with D possibly called TRBD1 or TRBD2 (5 bases each). Germline CDR1 and CDR2: LGHNA and YNFKEQ. Trimming took off 0 bases at V and 5 bases at J, with 8 bases between the two ends. The CDR3 sequence is 13 residues long. The CDR3 spells CASSQDWDDEQYF. The DNA of the CDR3 is TGTGCCAGCAGCCAAGATTGGGACGACGAGCAGTACTTC.

The J gene is TRBJ1-6, the V gene TRBV5-1; D remains unclear. From germline, CDR1 is SGHRS and CDR2 YFSETQ. V lost 1 base and J 6 bases, leaving 11 bases between the germline ends. This CDR3 has 15 residues. The CDR3 DNA sequence: TGCGCCAGCAGCTTGTCCGTACTCCGTAATTCACCCCTCCACTTT. Its translation: CASSLSVLRNSPLHF. The full variable domain, with the rest looked up from reference TRBV5-1 and TRBJ1-6, is KAGVTQTPRYLIKTRGQQVTLSCSPISGHRSVSWYQQTPGQGLQFLFEYFSETQRNKGNFPGRFSGRQFSNSRSEMNVSTLELGDSALYLCASSLSVLRNSPLHFGNGTRLTVT.

V usage is TRBV18 and J usage is TRBJ2-5, with 7 bases fitting TRBD1. The CDR3 has 15 residues. Per the germline V gene, CDR1 is KGHSH and CDR2 is LQKENI. With V trimmed by 1 base and J by 1 base, 3 bases remained unmatched. The CDR3 sequence: CASSPRPGGQETQYF. CDR3 nucleotides: TGTGCCAGCTCACCACGGCCAGGGGGCCAAGAGACCCAGTACTTC.

This clonotype was observed at least ten times. The rearrangement uses TRBV28 and TRBJ1-2; D possibly corresponds to TRBD1 (5 bases). Germline values: CDR1 MDHEN, CDR2 SYDVKM. This CDR3 region has 14 residues. V lost 1 base, J lost 7 bases, and 13 bases lay in between. The CDR3: CASSLLQRGGGYTF. CDR3 coding DNA: TGTGCCAGCAGTTTATTACAAAGGGGCGGTGGCTACACCTTC.

This clonotype was counted ten times or more. The chain employs TRBV7-2 and TRBJ1-5; 8 nucleotides match TRBD1. Germline V gives CDR1 SGHTA, CDR2 FQGNSA. V gave up 1 base and J gave up 4 bases; unmatched junction bases: 3. The CDR3 length is 15 residues. Here the CDR3 DNA reads TGTGCCAGCAGCTTAGGAGGGACAGGTAATCAGCCCCAGCATTTT. Amino acid sequence: CASSLGGTGNQPQHF.

The chain has TRBV27 and TRBJ2-2, with a tentative D call TRBD2 (5 bases). Germline values: CDR1 MNHEY, CDR2 SMNVEV (reference sequence). The CDR3 is 15 residues long. V lost 0 bases to trimming and J lost 8 bases, with 13 bases between them. CDR3 DNA sequence: TGTGCCAGCAGTTTATCTGTTCGGGGATCTGGGGAGCTGTTTTTT. As protein: CASSLSVRGSGELFF.

The chain uses TRBV30 and TRBJ1-2; D remains ambiguous. Per germline, CDR1 GTSNPN and CDR2 SVGIG (reference sequence). The V gene lost 5 bases and the J gene lost 5 bases, with 9 bases spanning the gap. This CDR3 has 11 residues. Here the CDR3 reads CAWGEVYGYTF. The CDR3 bases are TGTGCCTGGGGGGAGGTTTATGGCTACACCTTC.

This clonotype was recorded at least ten times. The chain carries TRBV27 and TRBJ1-5; D call uncertain. This CDR3 contains 13 residues. The germline gives CDR1 MNHEY, CDR2 SMNVEV (reference sequence). Trimming removed 4 bases at V and 1 base at J, with 5 bases between. The DNA for the CDR3 is TGTGCCAGCAGTTGGCGGAGCAATCAGCCCCAGCATTTT. This codes for CASSWRSNQPQHF.

There are many counts of this clonotype. V is TRBV28 and J is TRBJ1-5; no definite D call. This CDR3 has 15 amino acids. Germline V lookup: CDR1 MDHEN, CDR2 SYDVKM. The V and J ends lost 5 bases and 4 bases respectively, with 15 bases between them. CDR3 DNA sequence: TGTGCCAGCAGTCCCCGGGCCCGGGAGAATCAGCCCCAGCATTTT. Protein: CASSPRARENQPQHF.

This clonotype was seen repeatedly, ten times or more. The rearrangement joins TRBV12-3 or TRBV12-4 to TRBJ2-5; D gene ambiguous. Between the trimmed V and J ends, which lost 7 bases and 6 bases, there was a span of 18 bases. CDR3 length: 14 amino acids. The CDR3 region is CASTGEGVGKTQYF. The DNA of the CDR3 is TGTGCCAGCACCGGAGAAGGAGTTGGGAAGACCCAGTACTTC.

The table lists this clonotype with a few counts. The V and J genes are TRBV29-1 and TRBJ2-3; D is uncertain. V was pared by 3 bases and J by 2 bases, with 6 bases between. CDR1 is SQVTM and CDR2 is ANQGSEA in the germline V gene. The CDR3 has 12 amino acids. The CDR3 DNA reads TGCAGCGTTGAGGGCCTCACAGATACGCAGTATTTT. Encoded protein: CSVEGLTDTQYF.

V usage is TRBV7-2 and J usage is TRBJ2-2; possibly TRBD1 or TRBD2 for D (5 bases each). V dropped 4 bases and J dropped 7 bases, with 22 bases sitting between them. This CDR3 has 17 amino acids. The germline gives CDR1 SGHTA, CDR2 FQGNSA. Here the CDR3 reads CASSSGRSGVGIGELFF. The CDR3 nucleotides read TGTGCCAGCAGCTCGGGACGGTCCGGGGTGGGGATCGGGGAGCTGTTTTTT.

There are many counts of this clonotype. V gene TRBV10-3 combines with J gene TRBJ2-3; 7 nucleotides line up with TRBD2. Per the germline V gene, CDR1 is ENHRY and CDR2 is SYGVKD. This CDR3 contains 18 residues. After removal of 2 bases from V and 0 bases from J, the junction contained 11 bases not matched to a gene. For the CDR3, the DNA is TGTGCCATCAGTGAGACAGAGGGCCTAGCGGAAAGCACAGATACGCAGTATTTT. Encoded protein: CAISETEGLAESTDTQYF.

This clonotype was counted only a few times. The chain uses TRBV4-3 and TRBJ1-1; D is possibly TRBD1 (5 bases). Germline V gene lookup returns CDR1 LGHNA and CDR2 YSLEER. V was clipped by 2 bases and J by 5 bases, with 18 bases between them. There are 16 residues in the CDR3. The CDR3, as DNA: TGCGCCAGCAGCCAAACAGCGGGCAGGGCTAGGACTGAAGCTTTCTTT. Its translation is CASSQTAGRARTEAFF.

The gene calls are TRBV28 and TRBJ1-2; D possibly corresponds to TRBD1 (6 bases). This CDR3 is 14 amino acids long. Germline-derived CDR1 and CDR2 are MDHEN and SYDVKM. V dropped 7 bases and J dropped 7 bases, with 19 bases sitting between them. The CDR3 is CASISAGGASGYTF. CDR3 sequence (DNA): TGTGCCAGCATATCCGCGGGGGGGGCGAGTGGCTACACCTTC.

This clonotype occurred many times. This rearrangement joins TRBV20-1 to TRBJ2-5; D is perhaps TRBD1 (6 bases). Trimming stripped 6 bases from V and 5 bases from J, with 16 bases between. In germline, CDR1 is DFQATT, CDR2 SNEGSKA (reference sequence). The CDR3 has 13 amino acids. The CDR3 sequence: CSAKDSRSETQYF. In DNA, the CDR3 is TGCAGTGCAAAGGACAGCAGGTCGGAGACCCAGTACTTC.

There are a few counts of this clonotype. The genes are TRBV2 and TRBJ2-2, with D uncertain. The CDR3 is 12 amino acids. V dropped 7 bases and J dropped 7 bases, with 10 bases sitting between them. Germline CDR1 SNHLY, CDR2 FYNNEI. CDR3 coding DNA: TGTGCCAGCAACCACTTGAACGGGGAGCTGTTTTTT. It translates to CASNHLNGELFF.

This chain joins TRBV4-3 and TRBJ2-1; D perhaps matches TRBD2 (5 bases). V was pared by 0 bases and J by 5 bases, with 14 bases between. Germline-derived CDR1 and CDR2 are LGHNA and YSLEER. CDR3 length equals 16 residues. DNA for the CDR3: TGCGCCAGCAGCCAAGATGAGGCTAGCCGTAACAATGAGCAGTTCTTC. It encodes CASSQDEASRNNEQFF.

In regard to this clonotype: A much larger clonotype is one base distant, so this may be a read error. The chain has TRBV4-2 and TRBJ2-2; D gene uncertain. This CDR3 comprises 15 residues. Germline CDR1 LGHNA, CDR2 YNFKEQ. V dropped 1 base and J dropped 2 bases, with 8 bases sitting between them. In DNA, the CDR3 is TGTGCCAGCAGCCAAGTCCCTATCAACACCGGGGAGCTGTTTTTT. As protein: CASSQVPINTGELFF.

This clonotype has a count of ten or more. The genes are TRBV29-1 and TRBJ2-4; D call uncertain. Germline lookup yields CDR1 SQVTM and CDR2 ANQGSEA. This CDR3 contains 13 residues. With 6 bases removed from V and 4 bases from J, the gap between germline ends came to 13 bases. The CDR3 protein is CSVSQEPKNIQYF. The CDR3 DNA follows: TGCAGCGTCTCCCAGGAGCCGAAAAACATTCAGTACTTC.

V and J are TRBV10-3 and TRBJ2-7; maybe TRBD2 (6 bases). The CDR3 runs 14 residues. Germline CDR1 is ENHRY and CDR2 is SYGVKD. V dropped 6 bases and J dropped 5 bases, with 17 bases sitting between them. The CDR3 nucleotides read TGTGCCATCAGCCAGGGACTGACACATAACGAGCAGTACTTC. Residues: CAISQGLTHNEQYF.

This clonotype was detected many times. V gene TRBV5-1 combines with J gene TRBJ2-1; a possible D gene is TRBD1 (6 bases). Germline V gene data show CDR1 as SGHRS and CDR2 as YFSETQ. The CDR3 length is 14 residues. The V and J ends lost 2 bases and 5 bases respectively, with 11 bases between them. The DNA for the CDR3 is TGCGCCAGCAGCTTTAGGACAGTGAACAATGAGCAGTTCTTC. As protein: CASSFRTVNNEQFF.

J is TRBJ2-7 and V is TRBV4-3; weak D call: TRBD2 (6 bases). V lost 4 bases to trimming and J lost 3 bases, with 16 bases between them. CDR1 and CDR2 (germline): LGHNA, YSLEER. The CDR3 consists of 15 residues. Here the CDR3 reads CASSRTRGGYYEQYF. The CDR3 DNA reads TGCGCCAGCAGCCGGACCCGTGGGGGGTACTACGAGCAGTACTTC.

Only a few counts were recorded for this clonotype. The chain combines TRBV5-1 with TRBJ2-7; D is ambiguous. CDR3 size: 14 residues. Germline-derived CDR1 and CDR2 are SGHRS and YFSETQ. Trimming left V 4 bases short and J 3 bases short, with 14 bases between. The CDR3 DNA sequence: TGCGCCAGCAGCGGAACCGGGCCCAACTACGAGCAGTACTTC. It codes for CASSGTGPNYEQYF.